This entry lists 31 T cell receptor beta chains sequenced from one sample in a study of T-cell reconstitution after alpha-beta-depleted transplantation in children. TCRbeta library construction was performed incorporating unique molecular identifiers. TCRdb reprocessed the PCR reads via MiXCR and lists one record per CDR3 protein. The sample carries 250,000 to 350,000 distinct CDR3 sequences, almost 10% recorded once. The material was PBMCs from the stem cell graft donor, obtained from the stem cell graft. Source of these receptors: a human donor who donated a stem cell graft to a child with SCID.

The gene calls are TRBV20-1 and TRBJ2-5; D tentatively reads TRBD1 or TRBD2 (5 bases each). The CDR3 sequence is 14 residues long. CDR1 is DFQATT and CDR2 is SNEGSKA in the germline V gene (reference sequence). V lost 1 base and J lost 5, with 14 bases in between. CDR3 residues: CSARVGVFVETQYF. CDR3 sequence (DNA): TGCAGTGCTAGAGTGGGGGTGTTCGTGGAGACCCAGTACTTC.

The chain employs TRBV9 and TRBJ2-2; D is perhaps TRBD2 (5 bases). The CDR3 has 15 amino acids. Trimming took off 3 bases at V and 8 bases at J, with 17 bases between the two ends. The V gene's germline CDR1 is SGDLS and CDR2 YYNGEE. For the CDR3, the DNA is TGTGCCAGCAGCGCTGACTGGAGGACGCGGGGGGAGCTGTTTTTT. This translates into CASSADWRTRGELFF.

This chain connects TRBV4-1 to TRBJ2-2, with a tentative D call TRBD2 (6 bases). Germline V gene data show CDR1 as MGHRA and CDR2 as YSYEKL. This CDR3 contains 18 residues. The V and J ends lost 0 bases and 0 bases respectively, with 14 bases between them. The CDR3 DNA sequence: TGCGCCAGCAGCCAAGAGGGTGGCGGGATCGCGAACACCGGGGAGCTGTTTTTT. It encodes CASSQEGGGIANTGELFF.

This clonotype showed up just once. V gene TRBV5-6 combines with J gene TRBJ2-5; 8 nucleotides align to TRBD1. V dropped 0 bases and J dropped 3; count of bases not matched to a gene: 7. There are 16 residues in the CDR3. In germline, CDR1 is SGHDT, CDR2 YYEEEE. The CDR3 spells CASSLEPGGKEETQYF. In DNA form, the CDR3 reads TGTGCCAGCAGCTTGGAACCAGGGGGCAAAGAAGAGACCCAGTACTTC.

This clonotype came up many times. The gene calls are TRBV5-1 and TRBJ2-1, with D perhaps matching TRBD2 (7 bases). V lost 7 bases and J 7 bases, leaving 21 bases between the germline ends. The CDR3 totals 15 residues. Per germline, CDR1 SGHRS and CDR2 YFSETQ. CDR3 sequence (DNA): TGCGCCAGCCGTACTGGGGGGGGCGACGTAAATGAGCAGTTCTTC. Residues: CASRTGGGDVNEQFF.

This clonotype occurred a few times. V gene TRBV6-1 combines with J gene TRBJ2-1; 9 nucleotides match TRBD2. V shed 6 bases and J 9 bases; nucleotides not matched to a gene: 12. Germline values: CDR1 MNHNS, CDR2 SASEGT. The CDR3 loop spans 15 amino acids. The CDR3 nucleotides read TGTGCCAGCAGCCAGCGAGCGGGGGGACGGGTTGAGCAGTTCTTC. This gives the protein CASSQRAGGRVEQFF.

The CDR3 loop reads CSATPGGMGSPLHF. Here the CDR3 DNA reads TGCAGTGCTACCCCCGGAGGGATGGGTTCACCCCTCCACTTT. The chain uses TRBV20-1 and TRBJ1-6; no firm D call. Germline CDR1 reads DFQATT; CDR2 reads SNEGSKA (reference sequence). Trimming shortened V by 4 bases and J by 9 bases, and 16 bases separated the two germline ends. This CDR3 has 14 amino acids.

This clonotype appeared a few times. The genes are TRBV20-1 and TRBJ2-7; 9 bases agree with TRBD1. Germline CDR1 reads DFQATT; CDR2 reads SNEGSKA (reference sequence). This CDR3 contains 13 residues. The V and J ends lost 5 bases and 2 bases, in that order; junction bases with no gene match: 4. CDR3 sequence (DNA): TGCAGTGCTGGGGGACAGGGACCCTACGAGCAGTACTTC. Encoded protein: CSAGGQGPYEQYF.

The CDR3 reads CASSPAGTYAGELFF. The CDR3 coding sequence is TGTGCCAGTAGTCCCGCGGGGACATACGCCGGGGAGCTGTTTTTT. The V call is TRBV19, the J call TRBJ2-2; either TRBD1 or TRBD2 may supply D (6 bases each). This CDR3 region has 15 residues. Germline CDR1 LNHDA, CDR2 SQIVND (reference sequence). Trimming took off 5 bases at V and 6 bases at J, with 16 bases between the two ends.

This clonotype was detected many times. The rearrangement uses TRBV3-1 and TRBJ1-2; D is unresolved. V lost 0 bases and J 5 bases, leaving 22 bases between the germline ends. This CDR3 region has 18 residues. The germline V gene has CDR1 LGHDT and CDR2 YNNKEL (reference sequence). CDR3 loop: CASSQEGQGPIPGYGYTF. The CDR3 nucleotides are TGTGCCAGCAGCCAAGAAGGTCAAGGACCCATTCCGGGTTATGGCTACACCTTC.

This clonotype was counted a few times. The V gene is TRBV7-9, the J gene TRBJ1-5; no firm D call. Trimming shortened V by 5 bases and J by 4 bases, and 12 bases separated the two germline ends. CDR3 length: 14 amino acids. Germline V CDR1 and CDR2: SEHNR, FQNEAQ (reference sequence). CDR3: CASSGMEGNQPQHF. CDR3 in DNA: TGTGCCAGCAGCGGAATGGAGGGAAATCAGCCCCAGCATTTT.

The chain carries TRBV2 and TRBJ2-7; TRBD1 aligns across 9 bases. The CDR3 sequence is 15 residues long. Germline assignment: CDR1 SNHLY and CDR2 FYNNEI. V shed 7 bases, J shed 4 bases, and the junction held 11 bases outside the gene matches. CDR3 DNA sequence: TGTGCCAGCAAAGAACAGGGGGCCTCTGGATACGAGCAGTACTTC. Translating it yields CASKEQGASGYEQYF.

J is TRBJ2-5 and V is TRBV21-1; the table calls TRBD1, which could not be checked here. TRBV21-1 is described as a pseudogene. This CDR3 has 19 residues. The CDR3 nucleotides read TGTGCCAGCAGCAAAAAGGAGGGGTACAGGGATGGGGACCAAGAGACCCAGTACTTC. Its translation: CASSKKEGYRDGDQETQYF.

This clonotype was counted ten times or more. The chain links TRBV5-1 to TRBJ1-1, with 7 bases that match TRBD1. CDR3 length: 16 residues. Per the germline V gene, CDR1 is SGHRS and CDR2 is YFSETQ. With 1 base clipped from V and 1 base from J, the junction kept 7 bases outside the gene matches. The CDR3 spells CASSLTLQGPNTEAFF. The CDR3 DNA is TGCGCCAGCAGCTTGACACTACAGGGGCCGAACACTGAAGCTTTCTTT.

This clonotype occurred many times. This rearrangement joins TRBV9 to TRBJ2-3; maybe TRBD2 (5 bases). The V end lost 3 bases, the J end lost 2 bases, and 10 bases lay between the germline ends. Germline CDR1 reads SGDLS; CDR2 reads YYNGEE. CDR3 length: 14 amino acids. CDR3 amino acids: CASSADGDTDTQYF. For the CDR3, the DNA is TGTGCCAGCAGCGCAGACGGGGACACAGATACGCAGTATTTT.

Many counts were recorded for this clonotype. In DNA, the CDR3 is TGTGCCAGCAGCTCCCTCTGGGGCACTGAAGCTTTCTTT. As protein: CASSSLWGTEAFF. The gene calls are TRBV5-6 and TRBJ1-1; D is ambiguous. Trimming cost V 3 bases and J 4 bases, with 10 bases left between them. Germline values: CDR1 SGHDT, CDR2 YYEEEE. This CDR3 spans 13 amino acids.

The V and J genes are TRBV29-1 and TRBJ2-7; a weak D match, TRBD1 (6 bases). This CDR3 has 13 residues. V shed 2 bases and J shed 5 bases, with 13 bases lying between them. Germline CDR1 is SQVTM and CDR2 is ANQGSEA. The CDR3 nucleotides read TGCAGCGTTGAAAACAGGGTTGACAACGAGCAGTACTTC. Translation: CSVENRVDNEQYF.

This clonotype has only a few counts. The chain joins TRBV6-6 to TRBJ1-4, with no clear D. The CDR3 covers 13 residues. CDR1 is MNHNY and CDR2 is SVGAGI in the germline V gene (reference sequence). The germline V and J ends were trimmed by 4 bases and 8 bases, with 11 bases remaining between them. Written as DNA, the CDR3 is TGTGCCAGCAGTTTCCTCCGTGGCGAAAAACTGTTTTTT. Translated, it gives CASSFLRGEKLFF.

The chain uses TRBV27 and TRBJ1-2, with D perhaps matching TRBD1 (5 bases). Trimming removed 5 bases at V and 2 bases at J, with 12 bases between. This CDR3 region has 14 residues. Looked up from germline, CDR1 is MNHEY and CDR2 is SMNVEV (reference sequence). CDR3 bases: TGTGCCAGCAGTGCATCCAGGGTGAACTATGGCTACACCTTC. Protein: CASSASRVNYGYTF.

This clonotype has more than one count but fewer than ten. V and J are TRBV12-3 or TRBV12-4 and TRBJ2-2, with TRBD1 matching 7 bases. CDR3 length: 15 residues. With 4 bases clipped from V and 4 bases from J, the junction kept 6 bases outside the gene matches. CDR3 DNA sequence: TGTGCCAGCAGTTCGGGACAGACATTCACCGGGGAGCTGTTTTTT. Its translation is CASSSGQTFTGELFF.

This sequence joins TRBV5-1 and TRBJ1-5, with D possibly being TRBD1 (5 bases). V lost 0 bases to trimming and J lost 8 bases, with 21 bases between them. Per the germline V gene, CDR1 is SGHRS and CDR2 is YFSETQ. This CDR3 region has 17 residues. The CDR3 DNA is TGCGCCAGCAGCTTGGGGTTTTCCCAGGGTGTGAGAGAGCCCCAGCATTTT. It yields the protein CASSLGFSQGVREPQHF.

This rearrangement joins TRBV11-1 to TRBJ2-1, with 10 positions matching TRBD1. Germline V CDR1 and CDR2: SGHAT, FQDESV (reference sequence). The J segment lost 6 bases and the V segment lost 5 bases, leaving 7 bases of the junction unmatched. CDR3 size: 15 residues. The CDR3 reads CASSLGWTGGNEQFF. DNA for the CDR3: TGTGCCAGCAGCCTAGGGTGGACAGGGGGCAATGAGCAGTTCTTC.

This rearrangement joins TRBV6-1 to TRBJ2-1, with 8 bases fitting TRBD2. Germline loops: CDR1 MNHNS, CDR2 SASEGT. The CDR3 is 16 residues long. Losses at the gene ends were 5 bases for V and 2 bases for J; bases not matched to a gene: 8. The CDR3 nucleotides read TGTGCCAGCAGTCGACCACGGGGGGGCCCCTACAATGAGCAGTTCTTC. Translation gives CASSRPRGGPYNEQFF.

The chain joins TRBV20-1 to TRBJ2-3, with D possibly TRBD1 on 6 matching bases. Germline CDR1 reads DFQATT; CDR2 reads SNEGSKA (reference sequence). V was clipped by 0 bases and J by 4 bases, with 20 bases between them. CDR3 length: 17 amino acids. The CDR3 loop is CSARDPGTSGPPDTQYF. CDR3 nucleotide sequence: TGCAGTGCTAGAGATCCCGGGACATCCGGACCCCCAGATACGCAGTATTTT.

The rearrangement uses TRBV6-5 and TRBJ2-5, with D perhaps TRBD1 (5 bases). Germline V gives CDR1 MNHEY, CDR2 SVGAGI. The CDR3 length is 12 residues. V lost 7 bases to trimming and J lost 5 bases, with 11 bases between them. CDR3 nucleotide sequence: TGTGCCAGCAACAGCAGGGCTGAGACCCAGTACTTC. Translating gives CASNSRAETQYF.

CDR3 DNA: TGTGCTAGTGGTCCGGGGACAGCGTATCAGCCCCAGCATTTT. Amino acid sequence: CASGPGTAYQPQHF. The chain uses TRBV12-5 and TRBJ1-5; TRBD1 matches at 7 bases. The CDR3 runs 14 residues. The junction had 6 bases not matched to a gene; V was cut back by 5 bases and J by 5 bases. CDR1 and CDR2 (germline): LGHNT, FRNRAP.

The gene calls are TRBV7-2 and TRBJ2-2, with TRBD1 as a possible D gene (6 bases). Per germline, CDR1 SGHTA and CDR2 FQGNSA. This CDR3 has 16 amino acids. V was trimmed by 1 base and J by 6 bases, leaving 15 bases between them. DNA for the CDR3: TGTGCCAGCAGCTTAGTTTCTACAGGGAGATCCGGGGAGCTGTTTTTT. It encodes CASSLVSTGRSGELFF.

The chain combines TRBV5-1 with TRBJ2-7, with a possible D match to TRBD1 (6 bases). The CDR3 is 13 residues long. Germline V gene data show CDR1 as SGHRS and CDR2 as YFSETQ. V lost 5 bases to trimming and J lost 6 bases, with 15 bases between them. Written as DNA, the CDR3 is TGCGCCAGCAGACTAGAAAGGGGGACCGAGCAGTACTTC. Amino acids: CASRLERGTEQYF. Together with reference TRBV5-1 and TRBJ2-7, the CDR3 gives the full variable domain: KAGVTQTPRYLIKTRGQQVTLSCSPISGHRSVSWYQQTPGQGLQFLFEYFSETQRNKGNFPGRFSGRQFSNSRSEMNVSTLELGDSALYLCASRLERGTEQYFGPGTRLTVT.

This clonotype was detected many times. V usage is TRBV4-2 and J usage is TRBJ1-3, with a weak D call TRBD1 (5 bases). The CDR3 extends over 21 amino acids. V was clipped by 0 bases and J by 0 bases, with 24 bases between them. The germline V gene encodes CDR1 LGHNA and CDR2 YNFKEQ. This CDR3 reads CASSQEVLGRGRVSSGNTIYF. The CDR3 DNA sequence: TGTGCCAGCAGCCAAGAAGTGTTGGGTCGTGGCAGGGTGAGCTCTGGAAACACCATATATTTT.

V and J are TRBV2 and TRBJ1-5; D is undetermined. The germline CDR1 and CDR2 sequences are SNHLY and FYNNEI. This CDR3 is 15 amino acids long. V lost 3 bases and J 1 base, leaving 10 bases between the germline ends. The CDR3 DNA sequence: TGTGCCAGCAGTGATTGGCAGAGAAGCAATCAGCCCCAGCATTTT. This sequence encodes CASSDWQRSNQPQHF.

Only a few counts were recorded for this clonotype. This chain uses TRBV6-1 with TRBJ2-1; D is possibly TRBD2 (6 bases). The V gene's germline CDR1 is MNHNS and CDR2 SASEGT. V was clipped by 7 bases and J by 0 bases, with 19 bases between them. The CDR3 covers 17 residues. CDR3 in amino acids: CASTFRAAGSSYNEQFF. The CDR3 DNA reads TGTGCCAGCACCTTTCGGGCCGCGGGGAGCTCCTACAATGAGCAGTTCTTC.